This T cell receptor beta chain was obtained from a study of cytomegalovirus exposure and HLA in healthy donors. About this clone: Its antigen remains unknown.

Study results and caveats: The authors enumerated 150 to 200 TCR beta chains as linked to cytomegalovirus. Reportedly, cytomegalovirus status was diagnosed with high sensitivity and specificity. It was confirmed in vitro that a few of the CMV-associated chains were specific for CMV antigens.

Assay used: immunoSEQ multiplex PCR; TCRdb lists only in-frame clones, some missing. This sample has about 130,000 clones, with roughly nine tenths found just once. The CDR3 consists of 15 residues. The germline gives CDR1 SGHNT, CDR2 YYREEE (reference sequence). The V segment lost 2 bases and the J segment 0 bases; nucleotides outside the gene matches: 3. This TCR was recovered from a man aged 25-45 years in good health and CMV-seronegative. The chain couples TRBV5-4 to TRBJ2-3; 7 bases match TRBD2. The sequenced sample consisted of PBMCs. As DNA, the CDR3 is TGTGCCAGCAGCTTTGGCGGGGGAAGCACAGATACGCAGTATTTT. Translating gives CASSFGGGSTDTQYF.